These T cell receptor beta chains were read from a single sample in a study of shared clonotypes between healthy human individuals. Measured with immunoSEQ multiplex PCR; TCRdb has only the in-frame clones, and not every one. The data show roughly 1,600,000 clones, with approximately 98.5% seen just once and around 0.33% held by the top ten. The sequenced material came from naive CD4+ T cells sorted from blood. Receptors were obtained from a man aged 25 to 40 in good health. Each CDR3 is given with its conserved first and last residue. The D gene is left open where the match is weak. Clone sizes are given selectively: once, few, many, or a class where the clone is expanded.

v_call	j_call	d_call	clone_size	cdr3_nt	cdr3_aa
TRBV7-2	TRBJ2-5	-	-	TGTGCCAGCAGCTCTTACGGGCCGCAAGAGACCCAGTACTTC	CASSSYGPQETQYF
TRBV28	TRBJ2-7	-	once	TGTGCCAGCAGCCCTTCCAGCGGGCACTACGAGCAGTACTTC	CASSPSSGHYEQYF
TRBV6-1	TRBJ1-1	-	-	TGTGCCAGCAGTGAAGTCAGGGGCACTGAAGCTTTCTTT	CASSEVRGTEAFF
TRBV6-5	TRBJ2-7	-	-	TGTGCCAGCAGCTTCGGGCCCAGCGGGGAGCAGTACTTC	CASSFGPSGEQYF
TRBV4-1	TRBJ2-5	TRBD1	-	TGCGCCAGCAGCCAAGAAGGGACAGGGACGATGAAAGAGACCCAGTACTTC	CASSQEGTGTMKETQYF
TRBV11-3	TRBJ2-2	-	-	TGTGCCAGCAGCTGGCGGGGCGTAAACACCGGGGAGCTGTTTTTT	CASSWRGVNTGELFF
TRBV4-2	TRBJ2-1	-	-	TGTGCCAGCAGCCAAGAGGGGACTGAGCAGTTCTTC	CASSQEGTEQFF
TRBV6-5	TRBJ1-1	-	-	TGTGCCAGCAGTTACTTCTCAGGTATGAACACTGAAGCTTTCTTT	CASSYFSGMNTEAFF
TRBV5-1	TRBJ1-1	-	-	TGCGCCAGCGGGGATCGATTGAACACTGAAGCTTTCTTT	CASGDRLNTEAFF
TRBV10-3	TRBJ2-3	-	-	TGTGCCATGCGGGCGGGGTCTCCGATTGCCGGTACGCAGTATTTT	CAMRAGSPIAGTQYF